This is a list of T cell receptor beta chains from one sample in a study of blood T cell repertoires in COVID-19. Sequencing was performed with immunoSEQ multiplex PCR; in TCRdb, only in-frame clones are kept and a portion is missing. The table has a few hundred thousand clones, about four fifths seen once. Sample: PBMCs or T cells enriched from blood (not recorded which). These receptor sequences come from a woman aged 45-65 years who had recovered from COVID-19. Both conserved end residues are part of each CDR3. The D gene is left open where the match is weak. Clone size is stated in some rows and not others, as once, few, many or a class when expanded.

>TRBD1|once|TRBJ1-3|TRBV6-1
CASSDQQGFGNTIYF
TGTGCCAGCAGTGACCAACAGGGGTTCGGAAACACCATATATTTT
>TRBD2|NA|TRBJ2-4|TRBV5-4
CASSFLTSGGNLAKNIQYF
TGTGCCAGCAGCTTCCTGACTAGCGGGGGGAACCTAGCCAAAAACATTCAGTACTTC
>TRBD2|NA|TRBJ2-1|TRBV9
CASSVTSGYNEQFF
TGTGCCAGCAGCGTAACTAGCGGATACAATGAGCAGTTCTTC
>TRBD1|NA|TRBJ1-2|TRBV11-2
CASSPVGQLYGYTF
TGTGCCAGCAGCCCGGTGGGACAGCTCTATGGCTACACCTTC
>TRBD2|NA|TRBJ2-1|TRBV7-8
CASSLGGLAGGFNNEQFF
TGTGCCAGCAGCTTAGGAGGACTAGCGGGGGGGTTTAACAATGAGCAGTTCTTC
>NA|NA|TRBJ2-7|TRBV19
CASSVSAGPTAYYEQYF
TGTGCCAGTAGTGTCTCCGCGGGCCCGACCGCTTACTACGAGCAGTACTTC
>TRBD2|many|TRBJ2-3|TRBV7-3
CASSLAGGSTDTQYF
TGTGCCAGCAGCCTAGCGGGAGGCAGCACAGATACGCAGTATTTT
>TRBD1|NA|TRBJ1-2|TRBV9
CASSVEGQGYGYTF
TGTGCCAGCAGCGTAGAAGGACAGGGGTATGGCTACACCTTC
>NA|NA|TRBJ2-3|TRBV7-9
CASSLEQGTDTQYF
TGTGCCAGCAGCTTAGAACAGGGCACAGATACGCAGTATTTT
>NA|NA|TRBJ2-2|TRBV7-2
CASSLASVESGELFF
TGTGCCAGCAGCTTAGCGAGTGTTGAGTCCGGGGAGCTGTTTTTT
>NA|NA|TRBJ1-1|TRBV6-6
CASSYSWHMNTEAFF
TGTGCCAGCAGTTATTCCTGGCACATGAACACTGAAGCTTTCTTT
>NA|NA|TRBJ2-7|TRBV12-3/TRBV12-4
CASSYEGDEQYF
TGTGCCAGCAGTTACGAGGGCGACGAGCAGTACTTC
>TRBD2|NA|TRBJ2-1|TRBV9
CASSPRAGEGTYRPNEQFF
TGTGCCAGCAGCCCTCGAGCGGGAGAGGGGACTTATAGGCCCAATGAGCAGTTCTTC
>NA|many|TRBJ2-7|TRBV5-1
CASTPLGHSYEQYF
TGCGCCAGCACCCCTCTGGGGCACTCCTACGAGCAGTACTTC
>TRBD2|NA|TRBJ2-1|TRBV10-3
CAIRKGGSSYNEQFF
TGTGCCATCAGGAAGGGAGGGAGCTCCTACAATGAGCAGTTCTTC
>NA|NA|TRBJ1-2|TRBV11-1
CASSQDMIYGYTF
TGTGCCAGCAGCCAGGACATGATCTATGGCTACACCTTC
>TRBD1|once|TRBJ1-6|TRBV10-1
CASLPRGQGPTYYNSPLHF
TGCGCCAGCTTGCCCCGGGGACAGGGCCCTACCTATTATAATTCACCCCTCCACTTT
>NA|NA|TRBJ2-1|TRBV6-4
CASSVSMVSNNEQFF
TGTGCCAGCAGTGTGTCTATGGTTTCGAACAATGAGCAGTTCTTC
>NA|NA|TRBJ1-1|TRBV6-5
CASSPRPTEAFF
TGTGCCAGCTCCCCCAGGCCCACTGAAGCTTTCTTT
>TRBD2|few|TRBJ2-1|TRBV27
CASRISGGAYNEQFF
TGTGCCAGCAGAATTAGCGGGGGGGCCTACAATGAGCAGTTCTTC
>NA|NA|TRBJ1-1|TRBV3-1/TRBV3-2
CASSRGEMNTEAFF
TGTGCCAGCAGCCGCGGGGAGATGAACACTGAAGCTTTCTTT
>TRBD2|NA|TRBJ2-1|TRBV7-9
CASVRLGGNNEQFF
TGTGCCAGCGTACGTCTCGGGGGGAACAATGAGCAGTTCTTC